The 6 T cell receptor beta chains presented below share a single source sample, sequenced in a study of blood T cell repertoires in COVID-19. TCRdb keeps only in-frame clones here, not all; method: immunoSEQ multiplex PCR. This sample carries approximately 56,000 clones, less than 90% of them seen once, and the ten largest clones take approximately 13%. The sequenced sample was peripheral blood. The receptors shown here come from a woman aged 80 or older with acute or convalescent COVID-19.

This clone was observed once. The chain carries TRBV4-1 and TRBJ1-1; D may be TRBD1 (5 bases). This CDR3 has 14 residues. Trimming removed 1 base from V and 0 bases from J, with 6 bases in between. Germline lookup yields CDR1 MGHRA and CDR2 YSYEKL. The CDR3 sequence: CASSQGGMNTEAFF. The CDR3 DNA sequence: TGCGCCAGCAGCCAAGGGGGCATGAACACTGAAGCTTTCTTT.

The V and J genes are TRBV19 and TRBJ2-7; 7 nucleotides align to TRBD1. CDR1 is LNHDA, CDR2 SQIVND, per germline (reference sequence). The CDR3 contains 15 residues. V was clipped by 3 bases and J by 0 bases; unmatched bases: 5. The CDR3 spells CASSITAGGSYEQYF. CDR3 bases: TGTGCCAGTAGTATCACGGCAGGGGGCTCCTACGAGCAGTACTTC.

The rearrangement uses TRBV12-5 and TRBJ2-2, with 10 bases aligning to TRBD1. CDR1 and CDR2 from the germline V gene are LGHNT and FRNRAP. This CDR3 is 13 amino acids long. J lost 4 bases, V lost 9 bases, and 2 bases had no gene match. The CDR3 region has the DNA TGTGCTAGCAGGACAGGGGGCACCGGGGAGCTGTTTTTT. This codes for CASRTGGTGELFF. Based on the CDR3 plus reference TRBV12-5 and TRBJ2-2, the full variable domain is DARVTQTPRHKVTEMGQEVTMRCQPILGHNTVFWYRQTMMQGLELLAYFRNRAPLDDSGMPKDRFSAEMPDATLATLKIQPSEPRDSAVYFCASRTGGTGELFFGEGSRLTVL.

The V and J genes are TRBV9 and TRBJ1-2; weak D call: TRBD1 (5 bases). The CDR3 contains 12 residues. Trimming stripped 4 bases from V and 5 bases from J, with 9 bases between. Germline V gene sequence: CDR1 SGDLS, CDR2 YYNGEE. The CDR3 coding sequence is TGTGCCAGCAGCCCCGCAGGGTATGGCTACACCTTC. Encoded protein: CASSPAGYGYTF.

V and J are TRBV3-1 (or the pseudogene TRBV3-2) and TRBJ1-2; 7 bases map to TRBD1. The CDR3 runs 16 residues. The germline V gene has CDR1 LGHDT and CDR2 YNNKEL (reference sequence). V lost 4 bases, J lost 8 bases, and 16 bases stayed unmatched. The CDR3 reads CASSLVSTGREGGYTF. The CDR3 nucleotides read TGTGCCAGCAGCCTGGTCTCGACAGGGCGTGAGGGCGGCTACACCTTC.

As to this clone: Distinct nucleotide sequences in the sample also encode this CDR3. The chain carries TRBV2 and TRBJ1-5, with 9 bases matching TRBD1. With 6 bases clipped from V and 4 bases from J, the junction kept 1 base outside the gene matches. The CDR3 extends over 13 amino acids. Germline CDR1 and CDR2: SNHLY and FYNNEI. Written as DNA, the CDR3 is TGTGCCAGCAGAGGACAGGGGAATCAGCCCCAGCATTTT. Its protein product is CASRGQGNQPQHF.